These 14 T cell receptor beta chains were all obtained from the same sample, sequenced in a study of cytomegalovirus exposure and HLA in healthy donors (dated by TCRdb to 2015 to 2018). The library was made by the immunoSEQ multiplex PCR assay. A mixture of 60 forward primers for TCR Vbeta segments and 13 reverse primers for TCR Jbeta segments was used in the multiplex PCR. This is the immuneACCESS table as TCRdb keeps it, with only in-frame sequences that have V and J called. A part of the clones is gone; compared with another copy, unresolved V genes explain less than half, and the rest is unexplained. Here the sample has 77,000 or so clones; approximately 71% occur a single time. The ten top clones hold approximately 7.3% of the sample. Sample: PBMCs. The receptor source for this set is a middle-aged woman in good health and CMV-seronegative.

This chain joins TRBV7-8 and TRBJ2-6; TRBD2 matches at 13 bases. The CDR3 sequence is 19 residues long. Trimming took 3 bases from V and 0 from J; bases not matched to a gene: 5. Germline values: CDR1 SGHVS, CDR2 FQNEAQ. The CDR3 loop is CASSLGTSGIRSGANVLTF. The CDR3 DNA reads TGTGCCAGCAGCTTGGGGACTAGCGGGATACGCTCTGGGGCCAACGTCCTGACTTTC.

The gene calls are TRBV7-3 and TRBJ2-3, with 10 bases matching TRBD2. Trimming cost V 1 base and J 3 bases; bases outside gene matches: 1. Germline CDR1 SGHTA, CDR2 FQGTGA. This CDR3 region has 15 residues. Here the CDR3 reads CASSLIAGGTDTQYF. The CDR3 DNA reads TGTGCCAGCAGCTTAATAGCGGGGGGAACAGATACGCAGTATTTT.

This clone was recorded once. The rearrangement joins TRBV5-6 to TRBJ2-3; 8 bases align to TRBD2. The ends lost 4 bases at V and 0 bases at J; junction bases unmatched: 7. The CDR3 is 16 amino acids. Germline V gene lookup returns CDR1 SGHDT and CDR2 YYEEEE. The DNA for the CDR3 is TGTGCCAGCAGCCCAGCCGGGACTAGGAGCACAGATACGCAGTATTTT. Translating gives CASSPAGTRSTDTQYF.

This clone was counted only a few times. The J gene is TRBJ1-4, the V gene TRBV5-4; TRBD1 might be the D (6 bases). Germline CDR1 reads SGHNT; CDR2 reads YYREEE (reference sequence). Trimming pared 5 bases from V and 4 bases from J, leaving 15 bases between. This CDR3 is 15 amino acids long. The CDR3 protein is CASRDTGSGNEKLFF. CDR3 nucleotide sequence: TGTGCCAGCAGGGACACAGGGTCGGGTAATGAAAAACTGTTTTTT.

This chain links TRBV11-2 with TRBJ1-6; no clear D. Germline CDR1 and CDR2: SGHAT and FQNNGV. The CDR3 totals 15 residues. Trimming pared 5 bases from V and 7 bases from J, leaving 15 bases between. The CDR3 DNA is TGTGCCAGCAGCCCGGACTCAATTGGGAATTCACCCCTCCACTTT. Translating it yields CASSPDSIGNSPLHF.

The rearrangement uses TRBV2 and TRBJ1-5, with TRBD1 matching 8 bases. The CDR3 contains 14 residues. Germline lookup yields CDR1 SNHLY and CDR2 FYNNEI. J lost 6 bases, V lost 6 bases, and 7 bases had no gene match. CDR3 residues: CASRVTGGRQPQHF. DNA of the CDR3: TGTGCCAGCAGGGTCACAGGGGGGCGTCAGCCCCAGCATTTT.

This chain links TRBV25-1 with TRBJ2-2, with TRBD1 matching over 7 bases. V lost 7 bases, J lost 2 bases, and 10 bases stayed unmatched. Germline CDR1 and CDR2: MGHDK and SYGVNS. The CDR3 runs to 16 residues. This CDR3 reads CASTKSGTANTGELFF. The CDR3 bases are TGTGCCAGCACCAAGTCCGGGACAGCCAACACCGGGGAGCTGTTTTTT.

The chain combines TRBV7-2 with TRBJ1-3; maybe TRBD1 (6 bases). The CDR3 length is 15 residues. V was trimmed by 5 bases and J by 0 bases, leaving 11 bases between them. Germline loops: CDR1 SGHTA, CDR2 FQGNSA. CDR3 coding DNA: TGTGCCAGCAGCCCACAGGGATTCTCTGGAAACACCATATATTTT. It yields the protein CASSPQGFSGNTIYF.

V usage is TRBV27 and J usage is TRBJ1-2, with TRBD1 matching 7 bases. The length of the CDR3 is 14 residues. The germline gives CDR1 MNHEY, CDR2 SMNVEV (reference sequence). V shed 2 bases and J 4 bases; nucleotides not matched to a gene: 4. The CDR3 loop is CASSLEGGSYGYTF. The CDR3 DNA sequence: TGTGCCAGCAGTTTAGAAGGGGGCAGCTATGGCTACACCTTC.

The chain recombines TRBV19 with TRBJ1-1; tentatively, D is TRBD1 (6 bases). There are 16 residues in the CDR3. V dropped 4 bases and J dropped 1 base, with 16 bases sitting between them. The germline CDR1 and CDR2 sequences are LNHDA and SQIVND (reference sequence). CDR3 bases: TGTGCCAGTAGTAGGGAGGACAGCGGGAAGAACACTGAAGCTTTCTTT. It specifies CASSREDSGKNTEAFF.

This rearrangement joins TRBV6-1 to TRBJ2-1, with D perhaps TRBD1 (6 bases). The CDR3 runs 13 residues. Trimming stripped 6 bases from V and 9 bases from J, with 15 bases between. The germline V gene encodes CDR1 MNHNS and CDR2 SASEGT. In DNA, the CDR3 is TGTGCCAGCAGGACGGACAGTTTAGCTGAGCAGTTCTTC. Translated: CASRTDSLAEQFF.

The gene calls are TRBV2 and TRBJ2-1; TRBD1 aligns across 10 bases. V shed 6 bases, J shed 5 bases, and the junction held 10 bases outside the gene matches. This CDR3 has 16 residues. CDR1 is SNHLY and CDR2 is FYNNEI in the germline V gene. CDR3: CASRPQPGQGNNEQFF. The CDR3 coding sequence is TGTGCCAGCAGACCCCAACCGGGACAGGGGAACAATGAGCAGTTCTTC. Full variable domain (rest looked up from reference TRBV2 and TRBJ2-1): EPEVTQTPSHQVTQMGQEVILRCVPISNHLYFYWYRQILGQKVEFLVSFYNNEISEKSEIFDDQFSVERPDGSNFTLKIRSTKLEDSAMYFCASRPQPGQGNNEQFFGPGTRLTVL.

The chain combines TRBV6-1 with TRBJ1-1; possibly TRBD1 for D (5 bases). Trimming removed 7 bases at V and 7 bases at J, with 22 bases between. Germline V gene data show CDR1 as MNHNS and CDR2 as SASEGT. The CDR3 covers 15 residues. CDR3 sequence (DNA): TGTGCCAGCATAAGGGGAACAGGAGCAAAGTTTGAAGCTTTCTTT. It codes for CASIRGTGAKFEAFF.

This clone was detected once. The chain combines TRBV28 with TRBJ1-5; perhaps TRBD1 as D (6 bases). This CDR3 contains 18 residues. The germline V gene encodes CDR1 MDHEN and CDR2 SYDVKM. The V and J ends lost 6 bases and 0 bases respectively, with 21 bases between them. This chain's CDR3 is CASSAHGFGGPSNQPQHF. The CDR3 bases are TGTGCCAGCAGCGCCCATGGGTTCGGGGGGCCTAGCAATCAGCCCCAGCATTTT.